Below, 20 T cell receptor beta chains from the same sample are listed, as sequenced in a study of control samples from healthy donors and cancer patients. Profiling relied on immunoSEQ multiplex PCR, and the TCRdb table lists in-frame clones only, not all of them. The data show roughly 48,000 clones, less than 95% seen once. Material for sequencing was PBMCs. Source of these receptors: a woman aged 40 to 50 with head and neck cancer.

The chain is built from TRBV19 and TRBJ2-5; 13 nucleotides match TRBD2. CDR1 LNHDA and CDR2 SQIVND come from the germline V gene (reference sequence). V was pared by 6 bases and J by 0 bases, with 1 base of the junction left unmatched. This CDR3 spans 15 amino acids. As DNA, the CDR3 is TGTGCCAGTAGGGGACTAGCGGGAAACCAAGAGACCCAGTACTTC. It is translated as CASRGLAGNQETQYF.

This sequence joins TRBV28 and TRBJ1-4; D is unresolved. The CDR3 spans 17 residues. The V gene's germline CDR1 is MDHEN and CDR2 SYDVKM. With 6 bases removed from V and 0 bases from J, the gap between germline ends came to 17 bases. The CDR3, as DNA: TGTGCCAGCAGCTCCCAACCCCGCCGGACAACTAATGAAAAACTGTTTTTT. Amino acids: CASSSQPRRTTNEKLFF.

V usage is TRBV28 and J usage is TRBJ1-1; no firm D call. CDR1 is MDHEN, CDR2 SYDVKM, per germline. The V end lost 7 bases, the J end lost 2 bases, and 11 bases lay between the germline ends. The CDR3 has 13 amino acids. This CDR3 is CASIGRTNTEAFF. In nucleotides, the CDR3 is TGTGCCAGCATAGGCAGAACTAACACTGAAGCTTTCTTT.

This clone was seen a single time. Other DNA sequences in this sample translate to the same CDR3. The CDR3 nucleotides read TGTGCCACCCGGGGAAGGGATGAGACCCAGTACTTC. The encoded protein is CATRGRDETQYF. This chain joins TRBV6-5 and TRBJ2-5; D may be TRBD2 (5 bases). V lost 10 bases to trimming and J lost 5 bases, with 14 bases between them. This CDR3 contains 12 residues. In germline, CDR1 is MNHEY, CDR2 SVGAGI.

This chain connects TRBV10-1 to TRBJ1-1, with a weak D call TRBD1 (6 bases). Per the germline V gene, CDR1 is WNHNN and CDR2 is SYGVQD (reference sequence). Trimming left V 0 bases short and J 5 bases short, with 10 bases between. The CDR3 loop spans 14 amino acids. CDR3 sequence: CASSESRGGTEAFF. CDR3 in DNA: TGCGCCAGCAGTGAGTCAAGGGGGGGAACTGAAGCTTTCTTT.

The gene calls are TRBV5-5 and TRBJ2-7; the D is unclear. V shed 4 bases and J shed 0 bases, with 11 bases lying between them. Germline CDR1 SGHKS, CDR2 YYEKEE (reference sequence). The CDR3 is 14 residues long. The CDR3 loop reads CASSPYTPSYEQYF. In DNA, the CDR3 is TGTGCCAGCAGCCCCTATACACCCTCCTACGAGCAGTACTTC.

The V call is TRBV18, the J call TRBJ1-2, with D unclear. CDR3 length equals 13 residues. Germline CDR1 is KGHSH and CDR2 is LQKENI. The germline V and J ends were trimmed by 3 bases and 6 bases, with 11 bases remaining between them. The CDR3, as DNA: TGTGCCAGCTCACCTTCTTTCCAGAATGGCTACACCTTC. Its protein is CASSPSFQNGYTF.

The rearrangement uses TRBV28 and TRBJ1-1, with D possibly matching TRBD1 (5 bases). V was shortened by 5 bases and J by 10 bases, with 20 bases between the two germline ends. There are 14 residues in the CDR3. Germline V gene sequence: CDR1 MDHEN, CDR2 SYDVKM. The CDR3 region is CASSPEGTTRLAFF. DNA of the CDR3: TGTGCCAGCAGTCCCGAAGGGACTACTCGGTTAGCTTTCTTT. Based on the CDR3 plus reference TRBV28 and TRBJ1-1, the full variable domain is DVKVTQSSRYLVKRTGEKVFLECVQDMDHENMFWYRQDPGLGLRLIYFSYDVKMKEKGDIPEGYSVSREKKERFSLILESASTNQTSMYLCASSPEGTTRLAFFGQGTRLTVV.

The chain is built from TRBV18 and TRBJ1-5; TRBD1 agrees at 7 bases. After removal of 2 bases from V and 2 bases from J, the junction contained 6 bases not matched to a gene. This CDR3 is built from 16 residues. Per germline, CDR1 KGHSH and CDR2 LQKENI. This chain's CDR3 is CASSPRQGDGNQPQHF. For the CDR3, the DNA is TGTGCCAGCTCACCAAGACAGGGTGATGGCAATCAGCCCCAGCATTTT.

This sequence joins TRBV7-2 and TRBJ1-2; possibly TRBD1 for D (5 bases). V gave up 5 bases and J gave up 3 bases, with 19 bases separating them. The CDR3 contains 16 residues. Per the germline V gene, CDR1 is SGHTA and CDR2 is FQGNSA. The DNA of the CDR3 is TGTGCCAGCAGCCGCTCGGGGACGCAGACACACTATGGCTACACCTTC. Translating it yields CASSRSGTQTHYGYTF.

The chain combines TRBV11-2 with TRBJ2-7; D uncertain. Germline V lookup: CDR1 SGHAT, CDR2 FQNNGV. The CDR3 runs to 11 residues. The V end lost 3 bases, the J end lost 7 bases, and 7 bases lay between the germline ends. The CDR3 nucleotides read TGTGCCAGCAGCTTCTCACTAGAGCAGTACTTC. This encodes CASSFSLEQYF.

V gene TRBV3-1 (or the pseudogene TRBV3-2) combines with J gene TRBJ2-5, with 12 bases matching TRBD2. V was pared by 2 bases and J by 4 bases, with 8 bases of the junction left unmatched. The CDR3 has 17 amino acids. CDR1 LGHDT and CDR2 YNNKEL come from the germline V gene (reference sequence). For the CDR3, the DNA is TGTGCCAGCAGCCAAAGGTCTCTAGCGGGAGGGGGAGAGACCCAGTACTTC. This gives the protein CASSQRSLAGGGETQYF.

This clone was counted a single time. The rearrangement links TRBV27 to TRBJ2-1; 11 bases are a match to TRBD2. The V gene's germline CDR1 is MNHEY and CDR2 SMNVEV (reference sequence). V shed 2 bases and J 8 bases; nucleotides not matched to a gene: 8. This CDR3 is 16 amino acids long. The CDR3: CASSLGSGRAFDEQFF. The CDR3 DNA reads as TGTGCCAGCAGTTTAGGTAGCGGGAGGGCTTTCGATGAGCAGTTCTTC.

The CDR3 DNA follows: TGTGCCAGCTCACCAATTGCCCCGGGCACAGATACGCAGTATTTT. Encoded protein: CASSPIAPGTDTQYF. V and J are TRBV18 and TRBJ2-3; D not certain. The V end was cut by 2 bases, the J end by 1 base, with 10 bases between. CDR3 length: 15 residues. Germline V gives CDR1 KGHSH, CDR2 LQKENI.

The chain joins TRBV29-1 to TRBJ2-1, with 11 bases lining up with TRBD2. Germline V CDR1 and CDR2: SQVTM, ANQGSEA. Trimming took 7 bases from V and 4 from J; bases not matched to a gene: 6. The CDR3 is 14 residues long. Here the CDR3 reads CSATGLAVYNEQFF. The CDR3 nucleotides read TGCAGCGCCACGGGACTAGCGGTATACAATGAGCAGTTCTTC.

This sequence joins TRBV10-3 and TRBJ2-7; D is possibly TRBD2 (5 bases). This CDR3 spans 14 amino acids. Trimming removed 1 base at V and 3 bases at J, with 10 bases between. Germline CDR1 and CDR2: ENHRY and SYGVKD. The CDR3 coding sequence is TGTGCCATCAGTGAGTTCGGGGTAGGCTACGAGCAGTACTTC. It is translated as CAISEFGVGYEQYF.

The genes are TRBV28 and TRBJ2-1; D remains ambiguous. The V end lost 8 bases, the J end lost 3 bases, and 14 bases lay between the germline ends. The CDR3 loop spans 14 amino acids. Germline CDR1 and CDR2: MDHEN and SYDVKM. This CDR3 is CASLAGGSYNEQFF. The CDR3 bases are TGTGCCAGCCTGGCTGGCGGCAGCTACAATGAGCAGTTCTTC.

The chain employs TRBV2 and TRBJ2-1, with D unresolved. The CDR3 totals 14 residues. Trimming removed 8 bases at V and 0 bases at J, with 11 bases between. Germline CDR1 is SNHLY and CDR2 is FYNNEI. The CDR3 spells CASVWRSSYNEQFF. CDR3 sequence (DNA): TGTGCCAGCGTCTGGCGGAGCTCCTACAATGAGCAGTTCTTC.

The gene calls are TRBV11-2 and TRBJ2-3; the D gene could be TRBD1 or TRBD2 (6 bases each). CDR3 length: 13 residues. Germline-derived CDR1 and CDR2 are SGHAT and FQNNGV. Deletions cut 1 base from V and 8 bases from J, with 10 bases between. The CDR3 coding sequence is TGTGCCAGCAGCTTAGGCAGGGGAGGTACGCAGTATTTT. It codes for CASSLGRGGTQYF.

The rearrangement links TRBV30 to TRBJ1-3, with 8 bases lining up with TRBD1. The CDR3 covers 17 residues. Per the germline V gene, CDR1 is GTSNPN and CDR2 is SVGIG (reference sequence). V lost 3 bases, J lost 3 bases, and 13 bases stayed unmatched. CDR3 in amino acids: CAWSNFRQGMVGNTIYF. Here the CDR3 DNA reads TGTGCCTGGAGCAATTTTCGACAGGGGATGGTTGGAAACACCATATATTTT.